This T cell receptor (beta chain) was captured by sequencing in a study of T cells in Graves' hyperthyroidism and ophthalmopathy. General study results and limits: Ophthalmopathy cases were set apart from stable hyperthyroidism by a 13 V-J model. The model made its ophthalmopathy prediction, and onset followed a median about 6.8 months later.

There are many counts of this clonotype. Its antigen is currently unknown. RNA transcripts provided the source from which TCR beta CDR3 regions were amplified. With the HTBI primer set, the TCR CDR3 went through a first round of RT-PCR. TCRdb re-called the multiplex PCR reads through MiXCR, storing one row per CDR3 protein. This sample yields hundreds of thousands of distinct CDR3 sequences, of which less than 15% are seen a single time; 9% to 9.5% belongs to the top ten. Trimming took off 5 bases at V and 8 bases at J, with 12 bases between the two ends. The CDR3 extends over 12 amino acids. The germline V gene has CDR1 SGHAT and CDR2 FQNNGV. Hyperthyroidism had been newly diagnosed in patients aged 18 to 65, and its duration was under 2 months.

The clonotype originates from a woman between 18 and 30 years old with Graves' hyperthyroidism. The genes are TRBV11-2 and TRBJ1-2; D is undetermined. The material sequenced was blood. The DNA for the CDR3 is TGTGCCAGCAGCCCTTGGGCGGGGGGCTACACCTTC. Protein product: CASSPWAGGYTF.